Sequencing of this T cell receptor (beta chain) was carried out in a study of type 1 and type 2 diabetes patients. The PCR template was genomic DNA. A primer set of 30 forward and 13 reverse primers amplified the CDR3. Each CDR3 protein is one row after TCRdb ran MiXCR on the multiplex PCR reads. Of about 270,000 distinct CDR3 sequences detected, roughly 48% appear once; the ten largest clones hold approximately 15%. This clonotype was detected only a few times. The CDR3 totals 17 residues. V lost 4 bases to trimming and J lost 0 bases; unmatched junction nucleotides: 12. Germline V lookup: CDR1 DFQATT, CDR2 SNEGSKA (reference sequence).

The sample was peripheral blood mononuclear cells (PBMCs). This receptor was identified in a man in his late teens or twenties with type 2 diabetes. J is TRBJ1-1 and V is TRBV20-1, with 9 bases lining up with TRBD1. CDR3 bases: TGCAGTGCTAAGGACAGGGGAAGTAGGGGGCTGAACACTGAAGCTTTCTTT. Its protein product is CSAKDRGSRGLNTEAFF.